The clone carrying this T cell receptor beta chain has at least ten counts. Its antigen is unidentified. Deletions cut 3 bases from V and 6 bases from J, with 9 bases between. The CDR3 length is 13 residues. This specimen belongs to a study of neurological immune-mediated disorders. Study overall: Relapsing-remitting disease affected about 31, and secondary progressive 3, of 34 multiple sclerosis patients.

The cDNA came from 5'RACE with 10-nucleotide random UMIs. TCRdb reprocessed the 5' RACE reads with MiXCR, giving one entry per CDR3 protein. The sample consists of roughly 100,000 distinct CDR3 sequences, roughly 3.5% of them appearing once. Study conclusions and caveats: The absence of shared CDR3 amino acid sequences among expanded clones across subjects suggests private repertoires in all groups.

This clonotype was obtained from a woman aged 18 to 35 with multiple sclerosis. The genes are TRBV12-3 or TRBV12-4 and TRBJ1-5, with D unresolved. The sequencing sample was made of PBMCs. CDR3 region: CASSFRVSQPQHF. The DNA of the CDR3 is TGTGCCAGCAGTTTCCGGGTATCTCAGCCCCAGCATTTT.